This record concerns one TCR beta chain sequence. The sample comes from a study of shared clonotypes between healthy human individuals. The germline V gene has CDR1 MDHEN and CDR2 SYDVKM. The CDR3 contains 17 residues. The V gene lost 5 bases and the J gene lost 5 bases, with 24 bases spanning the gap. Sequencing used immunoSEQ multiplex PCR; TCRdb keeps in-frame clones, though not all of them. The sample lists more than 2 million clones; 95% were seen once. A CD45RA-negative memory subset and a CD45RA+ naive subset were separated from the CD4+ cells. The TCR originated in a man younger than 30 in good health. Input material: naive CD4+ T cells sorted from blood. Subset meaning: CD45RA+ positively selected. The chain has TRBV28 and TRBJ2-5; maybe TRBD2 (6 bases). The CDR3 DNA is TGTGCCAGCAGTCCGTATACCCCGAGTGGGGGAGGCGAGACCCAGTACTTC. As protein: CASSPYTPSGGGETQYF. The full variable domain, completed using reference TRBV28 and TRBJ2-5, is DVKVTQSSRYLVKRTGEKVFLECVQDMDHENMFWYRQDPGLGLRLIYFSYDVKMKEKGDIPEGYSVSREKKERFSLILESASTNQTSMYLCASSPYTPSGGGETQYFGPGTRLLVL.